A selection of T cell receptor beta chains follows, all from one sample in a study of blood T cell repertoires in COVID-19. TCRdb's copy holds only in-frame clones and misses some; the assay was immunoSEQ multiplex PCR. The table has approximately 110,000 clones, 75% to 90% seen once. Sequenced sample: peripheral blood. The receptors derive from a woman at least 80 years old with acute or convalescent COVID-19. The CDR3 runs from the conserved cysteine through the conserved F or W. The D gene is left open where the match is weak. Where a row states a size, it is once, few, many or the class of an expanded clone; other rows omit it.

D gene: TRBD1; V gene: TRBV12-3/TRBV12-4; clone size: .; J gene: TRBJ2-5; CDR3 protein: CASSFDRGETQYF; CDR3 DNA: TGTGCCAGCAGTTTCGACAGGGGGGAGACCCAGTACTTC
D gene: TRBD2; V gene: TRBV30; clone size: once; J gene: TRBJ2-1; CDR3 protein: CAWSRSGGKFF; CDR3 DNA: TGTGCCTGGTCCCGTAGCGGGGGAAAGTTCTTC
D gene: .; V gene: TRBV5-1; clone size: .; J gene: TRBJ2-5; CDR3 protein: CASSSTGQETQYF; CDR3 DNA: TGCGCCAGCAGCTCGACTGGACAAGAGACCCAGTACTTC
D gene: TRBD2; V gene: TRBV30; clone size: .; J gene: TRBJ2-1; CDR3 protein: CAWRALAGDMSSYNEQFF; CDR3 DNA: TGTGCCTGGAGAGCCCTAGCGGGGGACATGAGCTCCTACAATGAGCAGTTCTTC
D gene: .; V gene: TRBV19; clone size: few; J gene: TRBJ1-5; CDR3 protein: CASSIAGTINQPQHF; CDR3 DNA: TGTGCCAGTAGTATCGCAGGAACAATAAATCAGCCCCAGCATTTT
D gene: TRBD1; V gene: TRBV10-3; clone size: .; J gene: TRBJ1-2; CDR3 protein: CAIRGTGDSGQGYGYTF; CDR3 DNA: TGTGCCATCAGGGGTACCGGGGACAGCGGACAGGGGTATGGCTACACCTTC
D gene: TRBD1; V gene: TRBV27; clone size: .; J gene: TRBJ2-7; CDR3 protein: CASTKIPPGGNEQYF; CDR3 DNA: TGTGCCAGCACCAAAATCCCCCCAGGGGGCAACGAGCAGTACTTC
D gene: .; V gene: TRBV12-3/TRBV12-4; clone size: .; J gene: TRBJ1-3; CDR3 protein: CASSLSGNTIYF; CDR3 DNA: TGTGCCAGCAGTCTCTCTGGAAACACCATATATTTT
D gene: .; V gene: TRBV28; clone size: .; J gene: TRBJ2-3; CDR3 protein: CASSVADTQYF; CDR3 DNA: TGTGCCAGCAGCGTAGCGGATACGCAGTATTTT
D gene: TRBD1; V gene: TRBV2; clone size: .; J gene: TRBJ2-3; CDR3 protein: CASNRQGPDTQYF; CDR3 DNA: TGTGCCAGCAACCGACAGGGGCCAGATACGCAGTATTTT
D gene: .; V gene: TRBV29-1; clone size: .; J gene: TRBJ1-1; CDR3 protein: CSVEDLKREGAAFF; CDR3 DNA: TGCAGCGTTGAAGATCTTAAGAGAGAGGGCGCAGCTTTCTTT
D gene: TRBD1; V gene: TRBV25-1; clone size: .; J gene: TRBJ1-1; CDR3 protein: CATTTGVNTEAFF; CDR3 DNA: TGTGCCACCACAACAGGGGTGAACACTGAAGCTTTCTTT
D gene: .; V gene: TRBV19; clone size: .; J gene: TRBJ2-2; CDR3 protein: CASKTYQGRNTGELFF; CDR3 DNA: TGTGCCAGTAAAACCTATCAGGGGCGGAACACCGGGGAGCTGTTTTTT
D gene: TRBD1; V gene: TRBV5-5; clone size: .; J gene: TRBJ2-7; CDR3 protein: CASSLSRRILDRGYEQYF; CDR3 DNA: TGTGCCAGCAGCTTGAGCCGGCGAATCTTGGACAGGGGCTACGAGCAGTACTTC
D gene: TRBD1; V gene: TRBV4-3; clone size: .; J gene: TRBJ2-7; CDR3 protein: CASSEGTASSYEQYF; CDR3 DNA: TGCGCCAGCAGCGAAGGGACAGCGAGCTCCTACGAGCAGTACTTC
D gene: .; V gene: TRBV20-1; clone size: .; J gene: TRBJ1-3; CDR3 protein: CSASPGISGNTIYF; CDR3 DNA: TGCAGTGCTAGTCCAGGGATCTCTGGAAACACCATATATTTT
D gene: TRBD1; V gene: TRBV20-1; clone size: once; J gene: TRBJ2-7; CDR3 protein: CSALQGNSQYF; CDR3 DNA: TGCAGTGCCCTACAGGGGAATTCTCAGTACTTC
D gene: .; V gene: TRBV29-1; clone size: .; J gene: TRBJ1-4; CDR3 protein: CSVAVTTNEKLFF; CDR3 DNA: TGCAGCGTTGCCGTAACAACTAATGAAAAACTGTTTTTT
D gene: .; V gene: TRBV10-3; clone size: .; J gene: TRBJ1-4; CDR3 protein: CAISVQGSNEKLFF; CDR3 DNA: TGTGCCATCAGTGTCCAGGGTTCTAATGAAAAACTGTTTTTT
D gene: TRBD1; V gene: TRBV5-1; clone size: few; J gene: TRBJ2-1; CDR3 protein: CASSPLGQGSTGPYNEQFF; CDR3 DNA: TGCGCCAGCAGCCCGCTGGGACAGGGGTCCACGGGGCCCTACAATGAGCAGTTCTTC
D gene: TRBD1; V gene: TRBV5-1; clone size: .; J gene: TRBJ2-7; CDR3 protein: CASSLAIGTGPYEQYF; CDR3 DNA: TGCGCCAGCAGCTTGGCCATAGGGACAGGGCCCTACGAGCAGTACTTC
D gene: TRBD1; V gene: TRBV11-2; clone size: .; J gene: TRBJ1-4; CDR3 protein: CASSPFRDRDEKLFF; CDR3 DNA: TGTGCCAGCAGCCCGTTCCGGGACAGAGATGAAAAACTGTTTTTT
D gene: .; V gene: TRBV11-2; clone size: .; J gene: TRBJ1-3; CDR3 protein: CASSLGSSGNTIYF; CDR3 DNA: TGTGCCAGCAGCTTGGGGAGCTCTGGAAACACCATATATTTT
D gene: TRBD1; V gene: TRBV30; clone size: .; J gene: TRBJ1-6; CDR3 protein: CAWSRTGANSPLHF; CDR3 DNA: TGTGCCTGGAGCCGGACAGGGGCCAATTCACCCCTCCACTTT
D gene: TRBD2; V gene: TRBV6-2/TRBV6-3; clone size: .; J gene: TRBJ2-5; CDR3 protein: CASSSGLKETQYF; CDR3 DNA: TGTGCCAGCAGTTCGGGACTAAAGGAGACCCAGTACTTC
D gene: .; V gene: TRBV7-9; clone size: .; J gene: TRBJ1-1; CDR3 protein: CASSSRTSNTEAFF; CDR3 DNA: TGTGCCAGCAGCTCGAGGACATCGAACACTGAAGCTTTCTTT
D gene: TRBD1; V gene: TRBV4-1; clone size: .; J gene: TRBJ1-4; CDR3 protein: CASSQEGDSNEKLFF; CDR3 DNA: TGCGCCAGCAGCCAAGAAGGGGACAGTAATGAAAAACTGTTTTTT
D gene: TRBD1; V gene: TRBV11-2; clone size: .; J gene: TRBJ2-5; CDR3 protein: CASSLDTPLHRQGARETQYF; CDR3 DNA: TGTGCCAGCAGCTTAGATACCCCGCTTCACAGACAGGGGGCGAGGGAGACCCAGTACTTC
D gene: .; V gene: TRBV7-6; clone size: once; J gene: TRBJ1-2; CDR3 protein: CASSLAPRRRNYGYTF; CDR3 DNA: TGTGCCAGCAGCTTAGCGCCGAGACGGAGAAACTATGGCTACACCTTC
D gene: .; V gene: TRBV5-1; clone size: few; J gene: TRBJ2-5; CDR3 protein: CASSLPQGVETQYF; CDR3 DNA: TGCGCCAGCAGCTTGCCACAGGGCGTAGAGACCCAGTACTTC
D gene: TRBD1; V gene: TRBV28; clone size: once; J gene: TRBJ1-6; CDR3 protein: CASGGLNSPLHF; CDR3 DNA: TGTGCCTCAGGGGGGCTCAATTCACCCCTCCACTTT
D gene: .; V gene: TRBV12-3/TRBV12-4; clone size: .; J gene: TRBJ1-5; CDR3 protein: CASSLDRRQPQHF; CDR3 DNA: TGTGCCAGCAGTTTAGATCGGAGGCAGCCCCAGCATTTT
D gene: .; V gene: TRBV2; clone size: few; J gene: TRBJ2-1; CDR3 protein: CASSESPTTMRQFF; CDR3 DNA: TGTGCCAGCAGTGAGTCCCCCACTACAATGAGACAGTTCTTC
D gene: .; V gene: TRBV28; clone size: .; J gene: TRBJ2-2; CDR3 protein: CASSSWGGQDTGELFF; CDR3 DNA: TGTGCCAGCAGTTCCTGGGGGGGACAGGACACCGGGGAGCTGTTTTTT
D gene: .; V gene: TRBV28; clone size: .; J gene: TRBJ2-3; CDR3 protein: CASSLRQPQTDTQYF; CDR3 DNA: TGTGCCAGCAGTTTGCGACAGCCACAAACAGATACGCAGTATTTT
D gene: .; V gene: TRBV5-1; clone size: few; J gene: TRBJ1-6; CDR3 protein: CASSSGVLYNSPLHF; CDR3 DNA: TGCGCCAGCAGCTCAGGGGTCCTCTATAATTCACCCCTCCACTTT
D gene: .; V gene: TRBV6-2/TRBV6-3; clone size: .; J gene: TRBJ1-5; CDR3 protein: CASSIGNQPQHF; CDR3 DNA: TGTGCCAGCAGCATAGGCAATCAGCCCCAGCATTTT
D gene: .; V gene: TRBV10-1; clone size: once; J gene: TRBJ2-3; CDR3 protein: CASAGFGTQYF; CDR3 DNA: TGCGCCAGTGCAGGGTTTGGTACGCAGTATTTT
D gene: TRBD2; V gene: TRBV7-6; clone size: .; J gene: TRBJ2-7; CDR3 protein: CASSLTTSGGDYEQYF; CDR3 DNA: TGTGCCAGCAGCTTAACTACTAGCGGGGGGGACTACGAGCAGTACTTC
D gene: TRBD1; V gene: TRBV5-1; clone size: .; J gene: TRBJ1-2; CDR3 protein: CASSVGQSAVGGYTF; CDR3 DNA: TGCGCCAGCAGCGTGGGACAGTCCGCCGTCGGGGGCTACACCTTC
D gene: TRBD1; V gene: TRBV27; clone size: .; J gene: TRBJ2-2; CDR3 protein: CASSSSGQTTNTGELFF; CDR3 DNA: TGTGCCAGCAGTTCCTCGGGACAGACAACGAACACCGGGGAGCTGTTTTTT
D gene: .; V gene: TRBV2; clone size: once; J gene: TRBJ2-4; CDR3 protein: CASSVTPGGQGIQYF; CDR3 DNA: TGTGCCAGCAGTGTGACTCCGGGGGGCCAGGGTATTCAGTACTTC
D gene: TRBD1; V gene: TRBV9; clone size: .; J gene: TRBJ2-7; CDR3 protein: CASSAGTGYSYEQYF; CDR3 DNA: TGTGCCAGCAGCGCCGGGACAGGGTACTCCTACGAGCAGTACTTC
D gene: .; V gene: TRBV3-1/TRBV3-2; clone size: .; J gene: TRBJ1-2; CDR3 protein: CASSQRGYGYTF; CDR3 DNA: TGTGCCAGCAGCCAACGGGGGTATGGCTACACCTTC
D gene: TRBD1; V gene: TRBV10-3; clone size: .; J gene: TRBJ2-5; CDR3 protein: CAISLTGIQETQYF; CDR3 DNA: TGTGCCATCAGCTTGACAGGGATCCAAGAGACCCAGTACTTC
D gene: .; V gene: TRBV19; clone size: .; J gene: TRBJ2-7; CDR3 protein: CASSRDIGRPTYEQYF; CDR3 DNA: TGTGCCAGTAGTAGAGACATCGGGAGACCGACATACGAGCAGTACTTC
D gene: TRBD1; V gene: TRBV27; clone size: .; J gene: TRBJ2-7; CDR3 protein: CASSSRQGATYEQYF; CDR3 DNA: TGTGCCAGCAGTTCACGACAGGGGGCTACCTACGAGCAGTACTTC
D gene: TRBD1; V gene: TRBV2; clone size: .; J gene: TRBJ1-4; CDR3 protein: CASSVDRANEKLFF; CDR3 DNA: TGTGCCAGCAGCGTGGACAGGGCTAATGAAAAACTGTTTTTT
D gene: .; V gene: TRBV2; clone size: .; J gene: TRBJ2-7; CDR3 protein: CASIRDSLSYEQYF; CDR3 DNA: TGTGCCAGCATCCGGGACTCTCTCTCCTACGAGCAGTACTTC
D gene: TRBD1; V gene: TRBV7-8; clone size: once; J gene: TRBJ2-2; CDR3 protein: CASSSQGAVTGELFF; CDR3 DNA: TGTGCCAGCAGCTCCCAGGGGGCGGTCACCGGGGAGCTGTTTTTT